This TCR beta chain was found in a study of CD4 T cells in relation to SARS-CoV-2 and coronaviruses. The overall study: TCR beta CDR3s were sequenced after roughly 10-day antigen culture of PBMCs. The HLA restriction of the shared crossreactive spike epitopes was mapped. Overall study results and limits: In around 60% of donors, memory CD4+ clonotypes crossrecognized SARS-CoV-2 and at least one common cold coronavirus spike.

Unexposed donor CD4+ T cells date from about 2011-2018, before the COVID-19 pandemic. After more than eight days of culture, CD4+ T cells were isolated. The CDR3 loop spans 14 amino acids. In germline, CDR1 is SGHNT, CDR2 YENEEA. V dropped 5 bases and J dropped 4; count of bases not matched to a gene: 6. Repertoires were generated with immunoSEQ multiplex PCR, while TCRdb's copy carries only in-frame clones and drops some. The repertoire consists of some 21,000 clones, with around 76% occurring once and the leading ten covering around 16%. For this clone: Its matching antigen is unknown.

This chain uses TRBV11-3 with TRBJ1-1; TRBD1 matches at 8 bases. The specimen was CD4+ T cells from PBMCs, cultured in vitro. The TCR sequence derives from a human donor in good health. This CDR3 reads CASSPRTGSTEAFF. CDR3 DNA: TGTGCCAGCAGCCCCAGGACAGGGTCCACTGAAGCTTTCTTT.